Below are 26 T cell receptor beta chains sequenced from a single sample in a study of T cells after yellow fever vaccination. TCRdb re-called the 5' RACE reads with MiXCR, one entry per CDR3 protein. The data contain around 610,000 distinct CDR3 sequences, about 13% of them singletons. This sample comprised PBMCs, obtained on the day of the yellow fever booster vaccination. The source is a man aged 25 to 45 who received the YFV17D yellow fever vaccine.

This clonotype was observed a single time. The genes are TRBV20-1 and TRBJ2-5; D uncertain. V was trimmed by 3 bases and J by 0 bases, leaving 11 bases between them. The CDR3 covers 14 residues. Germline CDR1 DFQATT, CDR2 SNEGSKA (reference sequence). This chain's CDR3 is CSASAPRDQETQYF. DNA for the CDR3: TGCAGTGCTAGTGCCCCCAGAGACCAAGAGACCCAGTACTTC.

For the CDR3, the DNA is TGTGCCAGCAGTCCGCTAAGGACTAGCGGGAGGTACGAGCAGTACTTC. The encoded protein is CASSPLRTSGRYEQYF. V and J are TRBV27 and TRBJ2-7; 14 positions match TRBD2. CDR3 length equals 16 residues. Germline values: CDR1 MNHEY, CDR2 SMNVEV (reference sequence). V was clipped by 5 bases and J by 4 bases; unmatched bases: 7.

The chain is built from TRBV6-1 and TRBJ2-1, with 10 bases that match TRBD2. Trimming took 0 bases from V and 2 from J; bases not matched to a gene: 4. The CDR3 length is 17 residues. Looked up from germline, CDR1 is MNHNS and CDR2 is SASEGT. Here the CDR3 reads CASSEASGRLTYNEQFF. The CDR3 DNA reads TGTGCCAGCAGTGAAGCTAGCGGGAGGTTGACCTACAATGAGCAGTTCTTC.

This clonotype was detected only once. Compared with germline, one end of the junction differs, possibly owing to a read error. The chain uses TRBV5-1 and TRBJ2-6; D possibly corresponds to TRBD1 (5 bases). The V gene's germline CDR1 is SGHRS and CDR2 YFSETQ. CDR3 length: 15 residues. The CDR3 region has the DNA TGCGCCAGCGGACAACAGGCCTCTGGGGCCAACGTCCAGACTTTC. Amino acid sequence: CASGQQASGANVQTF.

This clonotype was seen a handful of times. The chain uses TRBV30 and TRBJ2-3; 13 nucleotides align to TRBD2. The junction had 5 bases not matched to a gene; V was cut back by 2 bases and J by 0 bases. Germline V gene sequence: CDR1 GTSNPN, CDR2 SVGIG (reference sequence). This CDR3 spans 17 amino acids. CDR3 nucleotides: TGTGCCTGGAGTCCGTGGACTAGCGGGAGAAGCACAGATACGCAGTATTTT. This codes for CAWSPWTSGRSTDTQYF.

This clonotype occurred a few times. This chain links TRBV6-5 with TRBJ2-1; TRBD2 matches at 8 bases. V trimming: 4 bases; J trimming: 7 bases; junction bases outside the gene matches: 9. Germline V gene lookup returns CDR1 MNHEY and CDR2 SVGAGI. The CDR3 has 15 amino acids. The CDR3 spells CASSSRTSFGNEQFF. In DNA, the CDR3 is TGTGCCAGCAGTTCCCGGACTAGCTTCGGGAATGAGCAGTTCTTC.

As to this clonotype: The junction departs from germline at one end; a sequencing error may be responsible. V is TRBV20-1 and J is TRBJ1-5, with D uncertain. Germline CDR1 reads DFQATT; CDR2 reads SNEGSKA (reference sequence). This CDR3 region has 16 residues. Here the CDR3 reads CCARPARSVSNQPQHF. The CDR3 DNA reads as TGCTGTGCTAGACCTGCGAGATCGGTTAGCAATCAGCCCCAGCATTTT.

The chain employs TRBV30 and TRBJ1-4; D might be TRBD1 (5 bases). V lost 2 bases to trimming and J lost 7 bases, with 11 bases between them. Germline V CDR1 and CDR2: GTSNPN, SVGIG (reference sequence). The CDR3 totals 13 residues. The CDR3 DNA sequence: TGTGCCTGGAGTACAGGCCGCGTTGAAAAACTGTTTTTT. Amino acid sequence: CAWSTGRVEKLFF.

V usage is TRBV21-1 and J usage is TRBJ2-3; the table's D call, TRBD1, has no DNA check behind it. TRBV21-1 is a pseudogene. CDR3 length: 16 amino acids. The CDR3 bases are TGTGCCAGCAGCTGCCACAGGGGGCCTAGCACAGATACGCAGTATTTT. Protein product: CASSCHRGPSTDTQYF.

CDR3 residues: CSAIKTAPNTEAFF. The CDR3, as DNA: TGCAGTGCCATAAAGACGGCACCGAACACTGAAGCTTTCTTT. The chain employs TRBV20-1 and TRBJ1-1; no clear D gene. V dropped 6 bases and J dropped 1 base, with 15 bases sitting between them. The germline V gene has CDR1 DFQATT and CDR2 SNEGSKA (reference sequence). This CDR3 has 14 amino acids.

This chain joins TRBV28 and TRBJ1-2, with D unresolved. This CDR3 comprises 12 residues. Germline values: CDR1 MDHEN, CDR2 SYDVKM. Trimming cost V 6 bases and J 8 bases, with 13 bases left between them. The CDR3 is CASSRAWEGYTF. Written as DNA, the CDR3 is TGTGCCAGCAGCCGGGCCTGGGAGGGCTACACCTTC.

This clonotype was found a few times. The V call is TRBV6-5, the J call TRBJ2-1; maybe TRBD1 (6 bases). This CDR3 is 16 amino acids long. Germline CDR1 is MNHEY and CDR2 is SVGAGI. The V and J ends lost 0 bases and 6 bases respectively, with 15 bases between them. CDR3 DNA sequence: TGTGCCAGCAGTTACTCGAGGGGGACGGGGCCCAATGAGCAGTTCTTC. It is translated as CASSYSRGTGPNEQFF.

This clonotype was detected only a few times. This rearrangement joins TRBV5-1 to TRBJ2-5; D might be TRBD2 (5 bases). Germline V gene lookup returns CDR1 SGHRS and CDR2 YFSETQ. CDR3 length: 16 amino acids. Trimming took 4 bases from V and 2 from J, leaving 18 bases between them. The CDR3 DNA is TGCGCCAGCAGCCTGGGGTTTCCTGAGGGTCAAGAGACCCAGTACTTC. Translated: CASSLGFPEGQETQYF.

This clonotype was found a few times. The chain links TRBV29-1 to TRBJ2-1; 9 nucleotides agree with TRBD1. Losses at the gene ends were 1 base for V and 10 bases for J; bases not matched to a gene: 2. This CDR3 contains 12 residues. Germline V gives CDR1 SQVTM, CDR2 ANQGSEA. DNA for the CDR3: TGCAGCGTTGAAGCCGGGACAGGGGAGCAGTTCTTC. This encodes CSVEAGTGEQFF.

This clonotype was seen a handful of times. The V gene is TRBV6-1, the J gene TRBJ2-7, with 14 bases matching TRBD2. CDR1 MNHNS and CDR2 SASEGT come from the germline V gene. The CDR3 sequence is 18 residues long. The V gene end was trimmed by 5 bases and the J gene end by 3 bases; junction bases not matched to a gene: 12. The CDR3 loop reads CASSTAGTSGSFHYEQYF. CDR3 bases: TGTGCCAGCAGTACGGCCGGGACTAGCGGGAGTTTTCACTACGAGCAGTACTTC.

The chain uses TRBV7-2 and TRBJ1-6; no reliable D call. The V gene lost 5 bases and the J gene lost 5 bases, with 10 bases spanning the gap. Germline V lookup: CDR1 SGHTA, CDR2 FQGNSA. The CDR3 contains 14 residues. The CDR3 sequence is CASSLLGNNSPLHF. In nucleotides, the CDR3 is TGTGCCAGCAGCCTACTTGGTAATAATTCACCCCTCCACTTT.

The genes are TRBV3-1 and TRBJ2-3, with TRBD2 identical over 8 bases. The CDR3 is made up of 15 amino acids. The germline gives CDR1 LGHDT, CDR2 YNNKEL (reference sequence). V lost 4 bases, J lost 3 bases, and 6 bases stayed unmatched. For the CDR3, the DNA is TGTGCCAGCAGCCGTCCGGGGGGGAGTACAGATACGCAGTATTTT. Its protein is CASSRPGGSTDTQYF.

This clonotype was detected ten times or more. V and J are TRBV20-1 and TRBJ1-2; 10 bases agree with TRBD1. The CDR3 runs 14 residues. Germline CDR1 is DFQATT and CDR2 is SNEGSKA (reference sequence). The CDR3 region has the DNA TGCACTACCCAGGGGACAGGGGCTAACTATGGCTACACCTTC. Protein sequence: CTTQGTGANYGYTF.

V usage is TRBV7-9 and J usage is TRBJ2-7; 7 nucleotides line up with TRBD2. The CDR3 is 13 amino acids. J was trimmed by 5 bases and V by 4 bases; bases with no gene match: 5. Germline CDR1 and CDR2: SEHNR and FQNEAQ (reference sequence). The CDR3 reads CASSWGGSNEQYF. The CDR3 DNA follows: TGTGCCAGCAGCTGGGGGGGGAGTAACGAGCAGTACTTC.

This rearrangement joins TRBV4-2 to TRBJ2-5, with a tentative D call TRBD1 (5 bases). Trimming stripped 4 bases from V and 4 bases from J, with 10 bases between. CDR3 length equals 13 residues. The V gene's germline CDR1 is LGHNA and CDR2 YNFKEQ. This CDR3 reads CASSPLGAETQYF. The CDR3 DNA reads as TGTGCCAGCAGCCCCTTAGGGGCAGAGACCCAGTACTTC.

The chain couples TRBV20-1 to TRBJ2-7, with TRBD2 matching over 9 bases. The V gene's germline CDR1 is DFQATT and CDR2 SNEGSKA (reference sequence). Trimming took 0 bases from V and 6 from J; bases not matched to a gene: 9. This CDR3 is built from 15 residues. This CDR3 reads CSARDPIAGVGEQYF. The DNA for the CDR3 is TGCAGTGCTAGAGACCCAATAGCGGGAGTAGGCGAGCAGTACTTC.

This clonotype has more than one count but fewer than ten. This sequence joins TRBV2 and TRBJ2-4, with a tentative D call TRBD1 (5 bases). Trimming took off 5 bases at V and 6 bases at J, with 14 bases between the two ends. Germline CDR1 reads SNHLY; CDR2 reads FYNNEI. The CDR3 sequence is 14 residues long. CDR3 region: CASSLRQGGNIQYF. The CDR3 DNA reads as TGTGCCAGCAGTCTCAGGCAGGGTGGAAACATTCAGTACTTC.

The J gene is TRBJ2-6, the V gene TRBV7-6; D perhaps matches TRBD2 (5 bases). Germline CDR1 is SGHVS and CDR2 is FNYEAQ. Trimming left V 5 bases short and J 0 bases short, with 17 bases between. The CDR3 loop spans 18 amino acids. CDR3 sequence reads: CASSHSLADPSGANVLTF. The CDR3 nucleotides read TGTGCCAGCAGCCACAGCCTAGCCGACCCCTCTGGGGCCAACGTCCTGACTTTC.

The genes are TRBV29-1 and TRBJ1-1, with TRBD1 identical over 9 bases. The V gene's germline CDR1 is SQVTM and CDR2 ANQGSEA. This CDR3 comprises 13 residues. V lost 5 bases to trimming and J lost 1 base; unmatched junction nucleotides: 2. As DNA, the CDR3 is TGCAGCGTTTCGACAGGGGGGAACACTGAAGCTTTCTTT. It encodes CSVSTGGNTEAFF.

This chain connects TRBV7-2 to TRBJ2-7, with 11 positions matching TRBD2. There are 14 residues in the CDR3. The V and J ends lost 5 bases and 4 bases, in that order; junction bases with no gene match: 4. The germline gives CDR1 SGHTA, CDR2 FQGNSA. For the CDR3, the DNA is TGTGCCAGCAGCCGGGCTAGCGGGAGGTACGAGCAGTACTTC. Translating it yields CASSRASGRYEQYF.

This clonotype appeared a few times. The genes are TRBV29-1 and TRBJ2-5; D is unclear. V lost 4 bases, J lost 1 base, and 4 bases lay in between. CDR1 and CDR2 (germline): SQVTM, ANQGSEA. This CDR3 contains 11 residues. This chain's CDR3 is CSVGLQETQYF. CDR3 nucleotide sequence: TGCAGCGTTGGCCTCCAAGAGACCCAGTACTTC.